This T cell receptor beta chain was captured in a study of CD8 T cells in Susac syndrome. General study results and limits: It was acknowledged by the study that relatively few individuals were included in its TCR sequencing and HLA analysis.

RNA totalling 0.5 to 1 ug underwent reverse transcription with random hexamers. It was immunoSEQ multiplex PCR that amplified TCR beta CDR3 across 54 Vbeta and 13 Jbeta. MiXCR, applied by TCRdb to the immunoSEQ multiplex PCR reads, yields one record per CDR3 protein. The profile shows about 200,000 distinct CDR3 sequences, approximately 95% of them singletons. CDR3 length equals 15 residues. CDR1 LGHNT and CDR2 FRNRAP come from the germline V gene. After removal of 6 bases from V and 5 bases from J, the junction contained 10 bases not matched to a gene. Negative isolation was used for CD8+ and CD4+ T cells and FACS enrichment for TEMRA cells. In regard to this clonotype: Its specificity is not known.

The sequenced material came from CD4+ T cells from PBMCs. This receptor was taken from a human donor with multiple sclerosis. V gene TRBV12-5 combines with J gene TRBJ2-1; 7 positions agree with TRBD2. CDR3 residues: CASGSEWGGHNEQFF. The CDR3 DNA follows: TGTGCTAGTGGCTCTGAATGGGGGGGTCACAATGAGCAGTTCTTC.